This entry concerns a single TCR beta chain. The antigen is not known. This specimen belongs to a study of neoadjuvant anti-PD-1 for oral cavity cancer. Study as a whole: Patients mostly received three to four biweekly nivolumab doses at 3 mg/kg before surgery.

Documented time point: after neoadjuvant nivolumab, at surgical resection. These newly diagnosed stage II-IVA oral cavity squamous cell carcinoma patients had no prior systemic or radiation treatment. PBMCs were not maintained or expanded in culture before analysis. Overall study findings and caveats: Treg/Th17 ratio rose with pretreatment blood and fell with post-treatment tumor TCRbeta clonality.

Trimming shortened V by 2 bases and J by 6 bases, and 8 bases separated the two germline ends. Germline lookup yields CDR1 LNHDA and CDR2 SQIVND (reference sequence). CDR3 length: 13 residues. Using immunoSEQ multiplex PCR, the repertoire was profiled, and TCRdb retains in-frame clones only, with some absent. The sample records approximately 42,000 clones, approximately 80% being singletons. V and J are TRBV19 and TRBJ2-1; no reliable D call. This specimen was PBMCs, taken after nivolumab (anti-PD-1) treatment. This clonotype was sampled from a person aged 35 to 85 with oral cavity squamous cell carcinoma. This chain's CDR3 is CASSILLPNEQFF. In DNA, the CDR3 is TGTGCCAGTAGTATACTACTACCCAATGAGCAGTTCTTC.